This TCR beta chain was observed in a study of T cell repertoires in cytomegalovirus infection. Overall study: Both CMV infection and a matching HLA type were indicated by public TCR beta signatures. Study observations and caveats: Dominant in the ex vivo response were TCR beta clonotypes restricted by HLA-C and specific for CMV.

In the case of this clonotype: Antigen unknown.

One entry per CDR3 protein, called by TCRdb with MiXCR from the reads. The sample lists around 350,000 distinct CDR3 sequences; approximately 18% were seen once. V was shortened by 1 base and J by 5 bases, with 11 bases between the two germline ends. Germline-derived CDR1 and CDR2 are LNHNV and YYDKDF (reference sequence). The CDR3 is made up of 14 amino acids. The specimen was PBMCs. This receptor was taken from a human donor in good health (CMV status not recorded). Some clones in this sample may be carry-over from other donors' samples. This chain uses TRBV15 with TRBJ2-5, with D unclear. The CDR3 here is CATSRGELKETQYF. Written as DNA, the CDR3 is TGTGCCACCAGCAGAGGAGAATTGAAGGAGACCCAGTACTTC.